The sequence of this T cell receptor (beta chain) was determined in a study of cytomegalovirus exposure and HLA in healthy donors. Study summary: From HLA-typed donors, an early data release held some 91 million unique TCRs. Ancestry clustering placed roughly four fifths of around 400 genotyped donors in the Caucasian-associated cluster.

The CDR3 has 14 residues. Trimming took 4 bases from V and 2 from J, leaving 10 bases between them. The germline V gene has CDR1 MNHEY and CDR2 SMNVEV (reference sequence). Researchers ran the PCR with 60 Vbeta and 13 Jbeta primers. TCRdb's copy holds only in-frame clones and misses some; the assay was immunoSEQ multiplex PCR. The repertoire holds 150,000 to 200,000 clones, with about 80% as singletons. The gene calls are TRBV27 and TRBJ2-3; weak D call: TRBD2 (6 bases). The receptor comes from a woman aged 55-75 years in good health and CMV-seropositive. The specimen sequenced was PBMCs. CDR3 loop: CASSWTGDTDTQYF. The CDR3 nucleotides are TGTGCCAGCAGTTGGACGGGGGACACAGATACGCAGTATTTT.